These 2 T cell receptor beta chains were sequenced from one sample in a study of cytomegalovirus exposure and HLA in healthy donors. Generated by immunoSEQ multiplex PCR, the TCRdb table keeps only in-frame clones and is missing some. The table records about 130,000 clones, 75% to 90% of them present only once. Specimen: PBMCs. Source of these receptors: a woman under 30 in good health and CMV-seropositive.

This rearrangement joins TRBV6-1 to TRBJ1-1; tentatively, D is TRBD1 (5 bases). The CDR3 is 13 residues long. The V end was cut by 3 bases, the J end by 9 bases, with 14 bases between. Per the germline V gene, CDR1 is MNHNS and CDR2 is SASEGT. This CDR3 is CASSEGHGDKAFF. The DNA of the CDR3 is TGTGCCAGCAGTGAGGGGCATGGTGATAAAGCTTTCTTT.

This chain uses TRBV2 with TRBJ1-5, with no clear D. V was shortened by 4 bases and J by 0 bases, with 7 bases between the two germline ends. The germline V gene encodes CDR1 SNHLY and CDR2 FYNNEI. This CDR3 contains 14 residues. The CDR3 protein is CASSATNSNQPQHF. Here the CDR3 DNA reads TGTGCCAGCAGTGCGACTAATAGCAATCAGCCCCAGCATTTT.